The clone carrying this T cell receptor (beta chain) was seen a few times. The length of the CDR3 is 16 residues. V lost 0 bases, J lost 1 base, and 13 bases lay in between. Germline CDR1 reads SGHNT; CDR2 reads YYREEE (reference sequence). These data belong to a study of blood T cell repertoires in COVID-19. Study at large: Collection of acute and convalescent COVID-19 samples took place in the United States, Italy and Spain. PBMCs, B-cell-depleted T cells, or T cells provided the cDNA or gDNA that made up the material.

Per the original data handling: Researchers report that nucleated cell counts were estimated from reference gene primer amplification. TCRdb's copy holds only in-frame clones and misses some; the assay was immunoSEQ multiplex PCR. That table gives V, J and clone size, and the DNA gave D and trimming. The top ten clones hold around 25% of a sample with about 90,000 clones, approximately 81% of them seen once. The sequenced sample was peripheral blood. The rearrangement links TRBV5-4 to TRBJ1-1; D is possibly TRBD1 (6 bases). This clonotype was sampled from a man older than 75 with active or convalescent COVID-19. The CDR3 nucleotides read TGTGCCAGCAGCTTGGAACAGGGTTCTCGGAACACTGAAGCTTTCTTT. Its protein is CASSLEQGSRNTEAFF.